This T cell receptor beta chain stems from a study of cytomegalovirus exposure and HLA in healthy donors. About the research overall: Inside one of the first data releases sat tens of millions of unique TCRs taken from HLA-typed donors.

The study's findings and limits: The records held CMV serostatus as the only immune exposure information.

These donors counted as nominally healthy when sampled, but unrecorded immune exposures were likely. This CDR3 comprises 16 residues. Looked up from germline, CDR1 is SGDLS and CDR2 is YYNGEE. After removal of 5 bases from V and 6 bases from J, the junction contained 15 bases not matched to a gene. Amplification used 60 Vbeta primers and 13 Jbeta primers. Measured with immunoSEQ multiplex PCR; TCRdb has only the in-frame clones, and not every one. The sample lists about 200,000 clones; roughly 82% were seen once. As to this clone: Its antigen remains unknown.

V gene TRBV9 combines with J gene TRBJ2-3; 7 nucleotides agree with TRBD2. This clonotype was sampled from a man aged 40-55 years in good health and CMV-seropositive. The sample comprised PBMCs. The CDR3 DNA is TGTGCCAGCAGTATTAGAGGAGCGGGACCTTTTGATACGCAGTATTTT. It codes for CASSIRGAGPFDTQYF.